Presented here are 10 T cell receptor beta chains from one specimen sequenced in a study of blood T cell repertoires in COVID-19. TCRdb's table, derived via immunoSEQ multiplex PCR, lists solely in-frame clones and lacks some. Of about 50,000 clones in the sample, 83% were seen once. Sequencing was performed on peripheral blood. The receptors derive from a middle-aged man with acute or convalescent COVID-19.

The J gene is TRBJ1-5, the V gene TRBV7-2; D call uncertain. This CDR3 has 15 residues. Per the germline V gene, CDR1 is SGHTA and CDR2 is FQGNSA. The V and J ends lost 2 bases and 7 bases respectively, with 15 bases between them. CDR3 DNA sequence: TGTGCCAGCAGCTTAAATTCAGGCTCTAGCCAGCCCCAGCATTTT. Its protein is CASSLNSGSSQPQHF.

A few counts support this clone. The V gene is TRBV7-9, the J gene TRBJ2-3; 8 positions match TRBD1. Germline-derived CDR1 and CDR2 are SEHNR and FQNEAQ (reference sequence). This CDR3 region has 15 residues. V dropped 5 bases and J dropped 5; count of bases not matched to a gene: 9. The CDR3 nucleotides are TGTGCCAGCAGCCGACAGGGGCCACCTCGAGATACGCAGTATTTT. It translates to CASSRQGPPRDTQYF.

Only one count was recorded for this clone. This sequence joins TRBV18 and TRBJ2-5; 9 positions agree with TRBD2. There are 16 residues in the CDR3. Trimming took 6 bases from V and 2 from J; bases not matched to a gene: 10. Germline CDR1 reads KGHSH; CDR2 reads LQKENI. The CDR3 nucleotides are TGTGCCAGCTCGAGAAATAGCGGGGGTCGTCAAGAGACCCAGTACTTC. This encodes CASSRNSGGRQETQYF. Variable domain in full (rest from reference TRBV18 and TRBJ2-5): NAGVMQNPRHLVRRRGQEARLRCSPMKGHSHVYWYRQLPEEGLKFMVYLQKENIIDESGMPKERFSAEFPKEGPSILRIQQVVRGDSAAYFCASSRNSGGRQETQYFGPGTRLLVL.

V usage is TRBV24-1 and J usage is TRBJ2-7, with D possibly matching TRBD1 (5 bases). V shed 2 bases and J shed 6 bases, with 16 bases lying between them. The CDR3 extends over 15 amino acids. Germline-derived CDR1 and CDR2 are KGHDR and SFDVKD. The CDR3 loop is CATSDSQGAQREQYF. The CDR3 bases are TGTGCCACCAGTGATTCCCAGGGCGCACAACGCGAGCAGTACTTC.

The rearrangement joins TRBV24-1 to TRBJ2-3, with 8 positions matching TRBD2. The V gene's germline CDR1 is KGHDR and CDR2 SFDVKD. Unmatched junction bases numbered 4, after V lost 6 bases and J lost 0 bases. This CDR3 comprises 15 residues. CDR3 in amino acids: CATSSGGVSTDTQYF. CDR3 DNA sequence: TGTGCCACCAGTTCGGGGGGGGTAAGCACAGATACGCAGTATTTT.

The chain joins TRBV24-1 to TRBJ1-2; 8 nucleotides agree with TRBD1. CDR1 and CDR2 from the germline V gene are KGHDR and SFDVKD. V trimming: 4 bases; J trimming: 8 bases; junction bases outside the gene matches: 8. The CDR3 covers 14 residues. DNA for the CDR3: TGTGCCACCAGTGACAGGGGGCTCGCAAGAGGCTACACCTTC. The encoded protein is CATSDRGLARGYTF.

The chain carries TRBV30 and TRBJ2-5; D is unclear. The V end lost 3 bases, the J end lost 7 bases, and 9 bases lay between the germline ends. The germline CDR1 and CDR2 sequences are GTSNPN and SVGIG (reference sequence). This CDR3 is 11 amino acids long. CDR3 bases: TGTGCCTGGAGCCAAGGCGGGACCCAGTACTTC. Residues: CAWSQGGTQYF. Drawing the rest from reference TRBV30 and TRBJ2-5, the complete variable domain is SQTIHQWPATLVQPVGSPLSLECTVEGTSNPNLYWYRQAAGRGLQLLFYSVGIGQISSEVPQNLSASRPQDRQFILSSKKLLLSDSGFYLCAWSQGGTQYFGPGTRLLVL.

The chain has TRBV5-1 and TRBJ2-5; D is unresolved. V dropped 0 bases and J dropped 4 bases, with 10 bases sitting between them. The CDR3 runs to 14 residues. Germline V CDR1 and CDR2: SGHRS, YFSETQ. The CDR3 nucleotides are TGCGCCAGCAGCTTGGACTTACCCTCAGAGACCCAGTACTTC. Translated: CASSLDLPSETQYF.

The chain has TRBV29-1 and TRBJ2-1, with 7 bases lining up with TRBD1. V was pared by 6 bases and J by 6 bases, with 5 bases of the junction left unmatched. This CDR3 has 12 residues. Germline lookup yields CDR1 SQVTM and CDR2 ANQGSEA. The CDR3 loop reads CSVRTGANEQFF. The CDR3 bases are TGCAGCGTCAGAACAGGGGCCAATGAGCAGTTCTTC.

Here the CDR3 DNA reads TGTGCCAGCAGCCAAGCTCTGAACACTGAAGCTTTCTTT. Amino acid sequence: CASSQALNTEAFF. This chain joins TRBV3-1 (or the pseudogene TRBV3-2) and TRBJ1-1; D gene ambiguous. This CDR3 has 13 residues. Germline V lookup: CDR1 LGHDT, CDR2 YNNKEL (reference sequence). The V and J ends lost 1 base and 0 bases respectively, with 3 bases between them.